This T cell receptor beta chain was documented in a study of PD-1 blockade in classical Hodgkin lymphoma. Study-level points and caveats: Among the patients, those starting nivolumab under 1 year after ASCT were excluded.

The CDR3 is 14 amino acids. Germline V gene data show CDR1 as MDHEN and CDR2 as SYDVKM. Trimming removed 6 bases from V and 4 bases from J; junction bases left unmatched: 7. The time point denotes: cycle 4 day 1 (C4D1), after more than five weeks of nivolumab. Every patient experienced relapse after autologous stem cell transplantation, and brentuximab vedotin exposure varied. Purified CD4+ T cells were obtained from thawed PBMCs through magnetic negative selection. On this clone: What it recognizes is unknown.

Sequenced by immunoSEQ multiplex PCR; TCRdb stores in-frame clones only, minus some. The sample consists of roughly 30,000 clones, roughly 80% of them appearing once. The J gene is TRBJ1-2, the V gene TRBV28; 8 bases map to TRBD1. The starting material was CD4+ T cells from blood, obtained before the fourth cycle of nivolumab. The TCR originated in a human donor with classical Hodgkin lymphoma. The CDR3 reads CASRHHDRGYGYTF. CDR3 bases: TGTGCCAGCAGGCACCACGACAGGGGCTATGGCTACACCTTC.